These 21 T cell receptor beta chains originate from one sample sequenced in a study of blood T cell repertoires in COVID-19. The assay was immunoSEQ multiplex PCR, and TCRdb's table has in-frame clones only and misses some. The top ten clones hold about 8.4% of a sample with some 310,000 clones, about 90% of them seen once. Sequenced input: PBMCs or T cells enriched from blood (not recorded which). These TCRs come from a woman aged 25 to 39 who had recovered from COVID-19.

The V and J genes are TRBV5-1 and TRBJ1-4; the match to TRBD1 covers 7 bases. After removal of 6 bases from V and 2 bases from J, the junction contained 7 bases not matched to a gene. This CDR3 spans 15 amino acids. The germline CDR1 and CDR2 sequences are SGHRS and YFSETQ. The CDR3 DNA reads TGCGCCAGCACCTCGATGGGACAGACTAATGAAAAACTGTTTTTT. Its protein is CASTSMGQTNEKLFF.

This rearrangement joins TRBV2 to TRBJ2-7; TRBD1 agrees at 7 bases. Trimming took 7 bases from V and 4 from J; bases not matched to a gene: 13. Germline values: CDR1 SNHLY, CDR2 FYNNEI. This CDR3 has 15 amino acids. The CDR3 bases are TGTGCCAGCATGGAGTTCAGGGACAGAACTTACGAGCAGTACTTC. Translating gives CASMEFRDRTYEQYF.

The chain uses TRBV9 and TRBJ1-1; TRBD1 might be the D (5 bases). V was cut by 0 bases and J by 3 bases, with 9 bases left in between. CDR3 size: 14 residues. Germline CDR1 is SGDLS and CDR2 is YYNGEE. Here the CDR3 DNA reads TGTGCCAGCAGCGTAGTGGGGGGGGACACTGAAGCTTTCTTT. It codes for CASSVVGGDTEAFF.

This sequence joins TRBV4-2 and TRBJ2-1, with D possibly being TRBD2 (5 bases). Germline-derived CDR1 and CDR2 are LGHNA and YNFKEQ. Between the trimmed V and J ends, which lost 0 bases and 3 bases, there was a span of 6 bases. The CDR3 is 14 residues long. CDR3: CASSQETSYNEQFF. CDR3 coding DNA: TGTGCCAGCAGCCAAGAAACTAGCTACAATGAGCAGTTCTTC.

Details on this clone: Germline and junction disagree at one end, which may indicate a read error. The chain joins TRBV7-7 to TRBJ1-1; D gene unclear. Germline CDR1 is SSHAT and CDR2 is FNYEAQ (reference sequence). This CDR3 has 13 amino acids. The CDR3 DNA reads TGTGCTAGCAGCTTCCGCCGGGAAACTGAAGCTTTCTTT. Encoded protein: CASSFRRETEAFF. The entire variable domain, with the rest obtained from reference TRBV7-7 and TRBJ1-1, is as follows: GAGVSQSPRYKVTKRGQDVTLRCDPISSHATLYWYQQALGQGPEFLTYFNYEAQPDKSGLPSDRFSAERPEGSISTLTIQRTEQRDSAMYRCASSFRRETEAFFGQGTRLTVV.

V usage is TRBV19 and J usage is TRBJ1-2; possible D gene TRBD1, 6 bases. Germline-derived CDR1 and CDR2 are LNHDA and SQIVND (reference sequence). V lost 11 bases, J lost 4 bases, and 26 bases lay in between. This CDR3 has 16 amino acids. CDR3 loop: CAPPNTAGGLIYGYTF. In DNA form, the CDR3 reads TGTGCCCCCCCAAACACGGCGGGGGGCCTGATCTATGGCTACACCTTC.

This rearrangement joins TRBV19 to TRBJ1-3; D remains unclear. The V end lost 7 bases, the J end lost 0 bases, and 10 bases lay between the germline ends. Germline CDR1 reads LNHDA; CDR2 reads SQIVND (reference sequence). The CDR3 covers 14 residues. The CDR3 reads CASMRQASGNTIYF. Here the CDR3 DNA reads TGTGCCAGTATGCGGCAAGCCTCTGGAAACACCATATATTTT.

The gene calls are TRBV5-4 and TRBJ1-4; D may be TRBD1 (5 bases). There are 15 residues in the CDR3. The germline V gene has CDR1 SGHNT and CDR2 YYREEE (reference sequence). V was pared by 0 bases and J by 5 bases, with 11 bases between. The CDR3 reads CASSLAGHENEKLFF. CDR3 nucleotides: TGTGCCAGCAGCTTGGCTGGACATGAGAATGAAAAACTGTTTTTT.

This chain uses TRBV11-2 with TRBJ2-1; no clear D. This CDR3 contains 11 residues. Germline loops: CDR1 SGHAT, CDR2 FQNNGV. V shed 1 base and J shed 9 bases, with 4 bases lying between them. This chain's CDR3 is CASSLAVEQFF. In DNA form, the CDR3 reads TGTGCCAGCAGCTTAGCGGTTGAGCAGTTCTTC.

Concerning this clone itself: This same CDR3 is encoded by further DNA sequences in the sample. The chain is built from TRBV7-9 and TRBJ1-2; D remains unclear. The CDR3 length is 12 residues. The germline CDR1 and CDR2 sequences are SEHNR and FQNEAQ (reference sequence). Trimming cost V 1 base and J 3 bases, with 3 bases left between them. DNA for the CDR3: TGTGCCAGCAGCTTAGGAGACTATGGCTACACCTTC. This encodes CASSLGDYGYTF.

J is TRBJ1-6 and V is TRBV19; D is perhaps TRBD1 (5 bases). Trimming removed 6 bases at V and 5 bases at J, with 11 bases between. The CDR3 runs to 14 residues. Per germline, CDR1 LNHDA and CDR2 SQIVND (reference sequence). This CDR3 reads CASRHTGDNSPLHF. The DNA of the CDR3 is TGTGCCAGTAGGCATACAGGAGATAATTCACCCCTCCACTTT. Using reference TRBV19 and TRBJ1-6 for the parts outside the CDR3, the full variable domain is DGGITQSPKYLFRKEGQNVTLSCEQNLNHDAMYWYRQDPGQGLRLIYYSQIVNDFQKGDIAEGYSVSREKKESFPLTVTSAQKNPTAFYLCASRHTGDNSPLHFGNGTRLTVT.

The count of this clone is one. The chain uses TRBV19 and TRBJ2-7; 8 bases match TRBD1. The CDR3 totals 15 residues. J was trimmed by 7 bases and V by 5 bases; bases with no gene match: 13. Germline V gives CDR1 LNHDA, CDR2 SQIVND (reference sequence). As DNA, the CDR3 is TGTGCCAGTAGTGCGTCGGACAGGGAATCTTATGAGCAGTACTTC. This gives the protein CASSASDRESYEQYF.

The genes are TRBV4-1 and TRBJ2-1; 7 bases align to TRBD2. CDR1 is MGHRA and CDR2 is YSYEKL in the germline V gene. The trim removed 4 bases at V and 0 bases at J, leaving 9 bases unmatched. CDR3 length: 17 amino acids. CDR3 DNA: TGCGCCAGCAGCCCAATCTCGCTAGCGGACTCCTACAATGAGCAGTTCTTC. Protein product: CASSPISLADSYNEQFF.

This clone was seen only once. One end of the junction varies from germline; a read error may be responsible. CDR3 DNA: TGTGCTAGCAGCACGGGACTAGCGGGATTCGCAGATACGCAGTATTTT. This codes for CASSTGLAGFADTQYF. V is TRBV7-7 and J is TRBJ2-3; 13 nucleotides line up with TRBD2. There are 16 residues in the CDR3. Per the germline V gene, CDR1 is SSHAT and CDR2 is FNYEAQ (reference sequence). The variable domain in full, completed from reference TRBV7-7 and TRBJ2-3, reads GAGVSQSPRYKVTKRGQDVTLRCDPISSHATLYWYQQALGQGPEFLTYFNYEAQPDKSGLPSDRFSAERPEGSISTLTIQRTEQRDSAMYRCASSTGLAGFADTQYFGPGTRLTVL.

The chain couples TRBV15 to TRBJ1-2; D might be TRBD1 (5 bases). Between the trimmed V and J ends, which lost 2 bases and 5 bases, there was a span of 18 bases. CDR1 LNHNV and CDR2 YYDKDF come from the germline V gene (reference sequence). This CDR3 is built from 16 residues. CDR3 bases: TGTGCCACCAGCAGATCTCGAGGAAAGGGGAATTATGGCTACACCTTC. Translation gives CATSRSRGKGNYGYTF.

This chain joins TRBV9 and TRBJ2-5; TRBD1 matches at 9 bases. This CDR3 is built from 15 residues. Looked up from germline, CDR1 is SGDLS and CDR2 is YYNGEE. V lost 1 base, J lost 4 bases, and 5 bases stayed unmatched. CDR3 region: CASSVSTGGLETQYF. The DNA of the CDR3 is TGTGCCAGCAGCGTATCGACAGGGGGTTTAGAGACCCAGTACTTC.

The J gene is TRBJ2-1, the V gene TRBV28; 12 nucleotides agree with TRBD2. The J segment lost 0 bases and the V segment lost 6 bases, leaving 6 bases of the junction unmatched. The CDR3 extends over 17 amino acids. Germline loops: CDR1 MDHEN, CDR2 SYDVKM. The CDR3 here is CASREGLAGSSYNEQFF. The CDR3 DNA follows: TGTGCCAGCAGGGAAGGACTAGCGGGATCCTCCTACAATGAGCAGTTCTTC.

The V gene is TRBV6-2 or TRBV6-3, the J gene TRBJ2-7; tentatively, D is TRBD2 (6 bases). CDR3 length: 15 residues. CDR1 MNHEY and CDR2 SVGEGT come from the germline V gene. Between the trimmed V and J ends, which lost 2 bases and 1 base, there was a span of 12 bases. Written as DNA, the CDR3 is TGTGCCAGCAGTTACGCGCTAGCGAGATCCTACGAGCAGTACTTC. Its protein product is CASSYALARSYEQYF.

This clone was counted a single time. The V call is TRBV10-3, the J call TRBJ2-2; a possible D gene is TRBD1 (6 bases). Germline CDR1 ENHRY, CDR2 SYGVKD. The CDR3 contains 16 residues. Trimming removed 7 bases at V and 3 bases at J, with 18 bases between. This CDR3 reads CAITRTPAGDTGELFF. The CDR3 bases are TGTGCCATCACACGGACCCCGGCAGGGGACACCGGGGAGCTGTTTTTT.

CDR3: CSVVRVRHGTDTQYF. The CDR3 bases are TGCAGCGTTGTACGGGTGCGGCATGGCACAGATACGCAGTATTTT. V gene TRBV29-1 combines with J gene TRBJ2-3; no clear D. The CDR3 spans 15 residues. V lost 4 bases to trimming and J lost 1 base, with 15 bases between them. Per germline, CDR1 SQVTM and CDR2 ANQGSEA.

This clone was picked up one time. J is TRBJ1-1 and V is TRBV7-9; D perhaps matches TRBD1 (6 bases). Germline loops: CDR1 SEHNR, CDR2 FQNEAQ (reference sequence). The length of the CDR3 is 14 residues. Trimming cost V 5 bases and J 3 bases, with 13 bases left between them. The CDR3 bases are TGTGCCAGCAGCCCAAACAGGGTGGACACTGAAGCTTTCTTT. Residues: CASSPNRVDTEAFF.